The 14 T cell receptor beta chains given below trace back to one sample, sequenced in a study of blood T cell repertoires in COVID-19. Data came from immunoSEQ multiplex PCR; TCRdb stores just in-frame clones and leaves some out. This table has about 190,000 clones, approximately 79% appearing once. Input material: peripheral blood. The receptors stem from a man aged 45-65 years who had recovered from COVID-19.

V usage is TRBV3-1 (or the pseudogene TRBV3-2) and J usage is TRBJ2-1; D is perhaps TRBD2 (5 bases). The V gene lost 11 bases and the J gene lost 8 bases, with 16 bases spanning the gap. There are 12 residues in the CDR3. CDR1 is LGHDT, CDR2 YNNKEL, per germline (reference sequence). The CDR3: CAVQTMGDEQFF. The CDR3 DNA reads as TGTGCCGTGCAGACTATGGGCGATGAGCAGTTCTTC.

There are a few counts of this clone. This rearrangement joins TRBV2 to TRBJ2-2; 7 nucleotides agree with TRBD2. CDR1 and CDR2 from the germline V gene are SNHLY and FYNNEI. Trimming cost V 5 bases and J 0 bases; bases outside gene matches: 6. The CDR3 has 16 amino acids. CDR3 bases: TGTGCCAGCAGTTTTGAGAGCGGGACGAACACCGGGGAGCTGTTTTTT. Its protein is CASSFESGTNTGELFF.

The chain combines TRBV27 with TRBJ1-6, with D maybe TRBD1 (5 bases). Between the trimmed V and J ends, which lost 1 base and 10 bases, there was a span of 14 bases. Per germline, CDR1 MNHEY and CDR2 SMNVEV (reference sequence). This CDR3 is built from 15 residues. The CDR3 coding sequence is TGTGCCAGCAGTTTATTGCAGGGTTTGCGCTCACCCCTCCACTTT. Translating gives CASSLLQGLRSPLHF.

As to this clone: Other DNA sequences within the sample encode an identical CDR3. V and J are TRBV9 and TRBJ1-4; 9 bases are shared with TRBD1. CDR3 length: 15 residues. V dropped 0 bases and J dropped 7; count of bases not matched to a gene: 4. Germline-derived CDR1 and CDR2 are SGDLS and YYNGEE. CDR3 sequence (DNA): TGTGCCAGCAGCGTAGGGGGACAGGGAGGTGAAAAACTGTTTTTT. It yields the protein CASSVGGQGGEKLFF.

V gene TRBV30 combines with J gene TRBJ1-5; 7 bases are a match to TRBD1. Germline V gene lookup returns CDR1 GTSNPN and CDR2 SVGIG (reference sequence). The V gene end was trimmed by 0 bases and the J gene end by 9 bases; junction bases not matched to a gene: 8. The CDR3 has 14 amino acids. CDR3 protein: CAWSVGGARGPQHF. The CDR3 DNA sequence: TGTGCCTGGAGTGTAGGGGGCGCCCGCGGGCCCCAGCATTTT.

This sequence joins TRBV2 and TRBJ2-1, with D perhaps TRBD1 (6 bases). The CDR3 extends over 15 amino acids. The V end lost 7 bases, the J end lost 0 bases, and 13 bases lay between the germline ends. The germline V gene encodes CDR1 SNHLY and CDR2 FYNNEI. The CDR3 DNA is TGTGCCAGCACCGAGGGGGTTAGCTCCTACAATGAGCAGTTCTTC. Translated: CASTEGVSSYNEQFF.

This clone was counted a few times. The V call is TRBV7-9, the J call TRBJ2-7, with a tentative D call TRBD1 (5 bases). Trimming stripped 4 bases from V and 3 bases from J, with 13 bases between. The CDR3 is 14 amino acids. Germline V gives CDR1 SEHNR, CDR2 FQNEAQ (reference sequence). The CDR3 region is CASSSGRDGYEQYF. The CDR3 nucleotides read TGTGCCAGCAGCTCCGGCAGGGATGGCTACGAGCAGTACTTC.

This clone was counted a few times. This chain uses TRBV4-3 with TRBJ1-1; weak D call: TRBD1 (6 bases). Germline loops: CDR1 LGHNA, CDR2 YSLEER. Trimming took off 4 bases at V and 8 bases at J, with 17 bases between the two ends. The CDR3 is made up of 14 amino acids. CDR3 protein: CASSRGQLVDEAFF. CDR3 DNA sequence: TGCGCCAGCAGCCGCGGACAGCTAGTTGACGAAGCTTTCTTT.

V and J are TRBV19 and TRBJ2-1; D ambiguous. Germline lookup yields CDR1 LNHDA and CDR2 SQIVND (reference sequence). The CDR3 contains 18 residues. Deletions cut 5 bases from V and 1 base from J, with 21 bases between. CDR3 in DNA: TGTGCCAGTAGTTGGGCCTTCTACCAGGTTGCATCCTACAATGAGCAGTTCTTC. This encodes CASSWAFYQVASYNEQFF.

This rearrangement joins TRBV5-1 to TRBJ1-4; a possible D gene is TRBD1 (6 bases). The length of the CDR3 is 16 residues. Germline V lookup: CDR1 SGHRS, CDR2 YFSETQ. With 0 bases removed from V and 5 bases from J, the gap between germline ends came to 14 bases. CDR3 bases: TGCGCCAGCAGCTTGGCGGGGACAACCTACAATGAAAAACTGTTTTTT. This codes for CASSLAGTTYNEKLFF.

The chain couples TRBV5-1 to TRBJ1-3; a possible D gene is TRBD1 (5 bases). The CDR3 is 18 residues long. Trimming left V 0 bases short and J 0 bases short, with 16 bases between. The V gene's germline CDR1 is SGHRS and CDR2 YFSETQ. The CDR3 loop reads CASSLVGADISSGNTIYF. In nucleotides, the CDR3 is TGCGCCAGCAGCTTGGTTGGGGCTGATATTTCCTCTGGAAACACCATATATTTT.

The chain joins TRBV30 to TRBJ2-7; weak D call: TRBD2 (6 bases). This CDR3 is built from 11 residues. CDR1 and CDR2 from the germline V gene are GTSNPN and SVGIG (reference sequence). V was clipped by 1 base and J by 7 bases, with 8 bases between them. DNA of the CDR3: TGTGCCTGGAGTGGGGGGGAAGAGCAGTACTTC. This sequence encodes CAWSGGEEQYF.

The rearrangement links TRBV13 to TRBJ2-7; 9 bases align to TRBD1. Germline trimming cut 7 bases from V and 7 bases from J; bases unmatched to any gene: 11. The CDR3 runs 14 residues. Germline values: CDR1 PRHDT, CDR2 FYEKMQ (reference sequence). The CDR3 DNA reads TGTGCCAGCATCTACAGGGGGCGCCCGGGGGAGCAGTACTTC. Amino acid sequence: CASIYRGRPGEQYF. Together with reference TRBV13 and TRBJ2-7, the CDR3 gives the full variable domain: AAGVIQSPRHLIKEKRETATLKCYPIPRHDTVYWYQQGPGQDPQFLISFYEKMQSDKGSIPDRFSAQQFSDYHSELNMSSLELGDSALYFCASIYRGRPGEQYFGPGTRLTVT.

This rearrangement joins TRBV9 to TRBJ1-5; TRBD1 matches at 8 bases. The V gene end was trimmed by 3 bases and the J gene end by 12 bases; junction bases not matched to a gene: 23. The CDR3 spans 18 residues. Germline values: CDR1 SGDLS, CDR2 YYNGEE. The CDR3 here is CASSGGGVVWTGKGRQHF. CDR3 bases: TGTGCCAGCAGCGGAGGAGGTGTTGTTTGGACAGGGAAGGGCCGCCAGCATTTT. The variable domain in full, with the rest retrieved from reference TRBV9 and TRBJ1-5, is DSGVTQTPKHLITATGQRVTLRCSPRSGDLSVYWYQQSLDQGLQFLIQYYNGEERAKGNILERFSAQQFPDLHSELNLSSLELGDSALYFCASSGGGVVWTGKGRQHFGDGTRLSIL.